Here is one TCR beta chain with its context. Its cognate antigen is unknown. Libraries were prepared by immunoSEQ multiplex PCR; TCRdb keeps only in-frame clonotypes and omits some of them. The sample has some 270,000 clones, 80% to 90% seen once. This specimen comes from a study of cytomegalovirus exposure and HLA in healthy donors. General observations from the study: Researchers counted around 180 TCR beta chains as cytomegalovirus-associated. There were some public TCRs occurring in many donors, but most TCR sequences were rare. Researchers reported that a few CMV-associated chains were confirmed in vitro as CMV antigen-specific. As was reported, the classifier diagnosed cytomegalovirus status with high specificity and sensitivity.

J lost 2 bases, V lost 5 bases, and 4 bases had no gene match. Looked up from germline, CDR1 is SGHAT and CDR2 is FQNNGV. The CDR3 spans 14 residues. The TCR comes from a woman between 18 and 29 years old in good health and CMV-seronegative. Material: PBMCs. The chain is built from TRBV11-2 and TRBJ2-7; 9 bases are a match to TRBD1. The CDR3 DNA is TGTGCCAGCAGCGCACGGGACAGGGCCTACGAGCAGTACTTC. It encodes CASSARDRAYEQYF.